This TCR beta chain was captured by sequencing in a study of blood T cell repertoires in COVID-19. Original data processing: Reference gene primer amplification in the assay estimated nucleated cell counts. The method was immunoSEQ multiplex PCR; TCRdb's version includes in-frame clones alone and lacks a portion of them. V and J calls and clone size follow that table, whereas D and trimming were derived from the DNA. The profile covers a few hundred thousand clones, with 80% to 90% appearing a single time and 2% to 3% taken by the ten largest. Cohort assignment relied on participant-reported clinical history. The source is a woman younger than 30 who had recovered from COVID-19. Sequences were obtained from PBMCs or T cells enriched from blood (not recorded which).

The chain's CDR3 is CASSAQATNYGYTF. DNA for the CDR3: TGTGCCAGCAGCGCCCAGGCCACTAACTATGGCTACACCTTC. The rearrangement uses TRBV5-8 and TRBJ1-2; no definite D call. Germline assignment: CDR1 SGHTS and CDR2 YDEGEE. The CDR3 loop spans 14 amino acids. V gave up 4 bases and J gave up 0 bases, with 10 bases separating them.